This T cell receptor (beta chain) was observed in a study of T cell responses to AZD1222 COVID-19 vaccine. The study's findings and limits: With dominance at 160-218 and 743-854, vaccine-associated CD4 TCRs spanned spike.

Germline V gives CDR1 WSHSY, CDR2 SAAADI. The CDR3 totals 15 residues. V dropped 4 bases and J dropped 4; count of bases not matched to a gene: 9. Clones were sequenced by immunoSEQ multiplex PCR, and TCRdb holds only the in-frame ones, with some missing. The sample includes 84,000 or so clones, 90% seen only once; the top ten take approximately 3%. This clone turned up a few times. Its antigen is unidentified. Sequences were derived from peripheral blood, sampled on day 0 of AZD1222 vaccination. The V and J genes are TRBV10-2 and TRBJ2-7; 8 nucleotides match TRBD1. This sequence was found in an adult in good health. The CDR3 sequence is CASSGGQAGTYEQYF. CDR3 coding DNA: TGCGCCAGCAGTGGGGGACAGGCGGGAACTTACGAGCAGTACTTC.